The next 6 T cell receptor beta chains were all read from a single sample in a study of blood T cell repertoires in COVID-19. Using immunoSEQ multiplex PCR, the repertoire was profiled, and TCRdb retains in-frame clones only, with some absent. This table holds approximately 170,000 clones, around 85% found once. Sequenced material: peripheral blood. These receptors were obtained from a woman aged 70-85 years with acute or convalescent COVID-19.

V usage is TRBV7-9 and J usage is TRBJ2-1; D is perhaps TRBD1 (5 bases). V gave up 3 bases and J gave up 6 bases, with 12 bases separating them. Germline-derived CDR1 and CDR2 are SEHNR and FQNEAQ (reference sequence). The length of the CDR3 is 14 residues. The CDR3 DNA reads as TGTGCCAGCAGCTTCCAAGGGGTCGGCAATGAGCAGTTCTTC. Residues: CASSFQGVGNEQFF.

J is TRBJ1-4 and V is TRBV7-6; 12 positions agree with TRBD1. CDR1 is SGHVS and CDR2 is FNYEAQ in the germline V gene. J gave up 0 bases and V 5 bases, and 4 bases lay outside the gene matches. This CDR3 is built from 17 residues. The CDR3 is CASSPGQGAATNEKLFF. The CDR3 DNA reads TGTGCCAGCAGCCCGGGACAGGGGGCTGCAACTAATGAAAAACTGTTTTTT.

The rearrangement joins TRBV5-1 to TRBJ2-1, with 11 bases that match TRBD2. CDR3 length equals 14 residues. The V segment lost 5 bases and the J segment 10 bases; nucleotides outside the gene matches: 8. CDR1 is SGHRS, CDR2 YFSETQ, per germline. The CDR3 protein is CASSHSGRAGEQFF. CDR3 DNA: TGCGCCAGCAGTCATAGCGGGAGGGCCGGGGAGCAGTTCTTC.

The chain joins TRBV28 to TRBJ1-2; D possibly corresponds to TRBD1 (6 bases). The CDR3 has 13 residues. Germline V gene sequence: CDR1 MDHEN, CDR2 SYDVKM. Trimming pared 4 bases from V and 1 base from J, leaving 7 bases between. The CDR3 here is CASSSGDNYGYTF. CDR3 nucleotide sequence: TGTGCCAGCAGTTCAGGGGATAACTATGGCTACACCTTC.

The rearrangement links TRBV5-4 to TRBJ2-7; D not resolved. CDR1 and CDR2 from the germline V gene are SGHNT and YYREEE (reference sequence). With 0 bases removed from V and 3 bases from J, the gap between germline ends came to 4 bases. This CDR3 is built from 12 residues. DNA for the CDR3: TGTGCCAGCAGCTTGGGTCTCTACGAGCAGTACTTC. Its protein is CASSLGLYEQYF.

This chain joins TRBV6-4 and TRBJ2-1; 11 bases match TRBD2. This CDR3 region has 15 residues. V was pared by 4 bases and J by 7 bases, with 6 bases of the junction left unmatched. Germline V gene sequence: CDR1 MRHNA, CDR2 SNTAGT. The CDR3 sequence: CASSGTTSGNNEQFF. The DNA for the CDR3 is TGTGCCAGCAGTGGGACGACTAGCGGGAATAATGAGCAGTTCTTC.